The rows below give T cell receptor beta chains drawn from one sample of a study of human T cells and chemical hapten exposure. MiXCR was run by TCRdb on the RACE reads, yielding one entry per CDR3 protein. The sample lists roughly 150,000 distinct CDR3 sequences, roughly 26% seen once, with around 2.3% in the top ten. Sample: whole blood, taken in connection with sensitization to the hapten diphenylcyclopropenone (DPC). These TCRs come from a woman aged 18-30 years with alopecia areata. Some clones in this sample may be carry-over from other donors' samples. The CDR3 runs from the conserved cysteine through the conserved F or W. A D gene is named only where the DNA matches it firmly. Not all rows give a size; the values are once, few, many and, for expanded clones, a class.

J gene: TRBJ2-1; V gene: TRBV27; clone size: .; D gene: TRBD2; CDR3 DNA: TGTGCCAGCAGTCTAGCGGGGGGCTCTGTCCCAGGCAATGAGCAGTTCTTC; CDR3 protein: CASSLAGGSVPGNEQFF
J gene: TRBJ1-3; V gene: TRBV27; clone size: .; D gene: TRBD1; CDR3 DNA: TGTGCCAGCAGTTCAACTCAGGGGGCCGGAAACACCATATATTTT; CDR3 protein: CASSSTQGAGNTIYF
J gene: TRBJ1-1; V gene: TRBV29-1; clone size: .; D gene: .; CDR3 DNA: TGCAGCGTCAGAACAGGGAGGATGAACACTGAAGCTTTCTTT; CDR3 protein: CSVRTGRMNTEAFF
J gene: TRBJ2-2; V gene: TRBV19; clone size: few; D gene: .; CDR3 DNA: TGTGCCAGTAGTGCCACAGGGACCGGGGAGCTGTTTTTT; CDR3 protein: CASSATGTGELFF
J gene: TRBJ2-2; V gene: TRBV27; clone size: few; D gene: .; CDR3 DNA: TGTGCCAGCAGTATCCTAGGGCCTTGGAACACCGGGGAGCTGTTTTTT; CDR3 protein: CASSILGPWNTGELFF
J gene: TRBJ2-1; V gene: TRBV2; clone size: .; D gene: .; CDR3 DNA: TGTGCCAGCTCCGGGTTGAGTTCTTTCTTC; CDR3 protein: CASSGLSSFF
J gene: TRBJ2-7; V gene: TRBV20-1; clone size: .; D gene: TRBD1; CDR3 DNA: TGCAGTGCTGCTGACAGGGGGTACGAGCAGTACTTC; CDR3 protein: CSAADRGYEQYF
J gene: TRBJ2-1; V gene: TRBV29-1; clone size: .; D gene: TRBD2; CDR3 DNA: TGCAGCGCGGGGGGGGGGGAGCAGTTCTTC; CDR3 protein: CSAGGGEQFF
J gene: TRBJ2-7; V gene: TRBV20-1; clone size: few; D gene: .; CDR3 DNA: TGCAGTGCTAGATGGGGGAAGGGCGACGAGCAGTACTTC; CDR3 protein: CSARWGKGDEQYF
J gene: TRBJ2-3; V gene: TRBV2; clone size: .; D gene: .; CDR3 DNA: TGTGCCAGCAGTCTCACCGGAGATACGCAGTATTTT; CDR3 protein: CASSLTGDTQYF
J gene: TRBJ2-7; V gene: TRBV30; clone size: .; D gene: .; CDR3 DNA: TGTGCCTGGACCGGACAGAGCGAACGAAAGCAGTACTTC; CDR3 protein: CAWTGQSERKQYF
J gene: TRBJ2-3; V gene: TRBV7-2; clone size: .; D gene: .; CDR3 DNA: TGTGCCAGCAGCTTAACTCAAAGCACAGATACGCAGTATTTT; CDR3 protein: CASSLTQSTDTQYF
J gene: TRBJ2-5; V gene: TRBV9; clone size: few; D gene: TRBD2; CDR3 DNA: TGTGCCAGCAGCGTATCTCTAGCGGGAGGCCGGGAGACCCAGTACTTC; CDR3 protein: CASSVSLAGGRETQYF
J gene: TRBJ2-1; V gene: TRBV11-2; clone size: many; D gene: .; CDR3 DNA: TGTGCCAGCAGCTTAGCCGGGTTGGTAAATGAGCAGTTCTTC; CDR3 protein: CASSLAGLVNEQFF